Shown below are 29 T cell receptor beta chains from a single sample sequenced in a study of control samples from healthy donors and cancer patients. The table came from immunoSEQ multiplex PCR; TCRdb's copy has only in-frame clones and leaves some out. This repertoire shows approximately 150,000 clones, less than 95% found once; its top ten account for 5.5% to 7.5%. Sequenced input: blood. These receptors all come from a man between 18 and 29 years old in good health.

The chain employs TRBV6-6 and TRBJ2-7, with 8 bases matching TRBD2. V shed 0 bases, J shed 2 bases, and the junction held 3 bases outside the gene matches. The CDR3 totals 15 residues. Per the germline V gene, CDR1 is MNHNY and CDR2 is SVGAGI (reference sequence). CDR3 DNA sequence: TGTGCCAGCAGTTACTCGCGGGGGGCTACCTACGAGCAGTACTTC. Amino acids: CASSYSRGATYEQYF.

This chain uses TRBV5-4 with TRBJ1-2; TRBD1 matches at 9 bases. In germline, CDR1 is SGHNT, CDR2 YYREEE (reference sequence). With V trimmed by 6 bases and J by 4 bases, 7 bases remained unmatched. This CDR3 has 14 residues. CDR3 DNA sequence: TGTGCCAGCAACCCCGACAGGGGGGGCTATGGCTACACCTTC. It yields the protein CASNPDRGGYGYTF.

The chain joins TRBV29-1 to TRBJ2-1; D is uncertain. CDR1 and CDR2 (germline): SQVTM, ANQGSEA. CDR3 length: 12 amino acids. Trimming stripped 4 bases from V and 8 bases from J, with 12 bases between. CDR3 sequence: CSVVPGRDEQFF. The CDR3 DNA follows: TGCAGCGTTGTACCGGGTAGGGATGAGCAGTTCTTC.

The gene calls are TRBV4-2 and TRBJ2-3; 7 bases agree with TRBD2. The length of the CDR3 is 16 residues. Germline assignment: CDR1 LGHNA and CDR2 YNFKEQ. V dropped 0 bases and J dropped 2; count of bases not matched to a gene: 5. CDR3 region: CASSQEGGRLTDTQYF. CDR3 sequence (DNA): TGTGCCAGCAGCCAAGAGGGAGGGAGACTCACAGATACGCAGTATTTT.

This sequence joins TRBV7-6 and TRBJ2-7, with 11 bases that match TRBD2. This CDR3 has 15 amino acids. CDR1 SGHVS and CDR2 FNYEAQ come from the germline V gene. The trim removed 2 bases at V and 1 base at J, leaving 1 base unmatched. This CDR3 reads CASSLIAGGSYEQYF. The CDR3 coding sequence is TGTGCCAGCAGCTTAATAGCGGGGGGGTCCTACGAGCAGTACTTC.

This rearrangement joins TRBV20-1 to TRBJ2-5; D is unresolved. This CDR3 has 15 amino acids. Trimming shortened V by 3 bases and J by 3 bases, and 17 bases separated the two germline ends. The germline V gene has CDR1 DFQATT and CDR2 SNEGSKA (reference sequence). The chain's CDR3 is CSASAPRHGEETQYF. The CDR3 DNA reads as TGCAGTGCTAGTGCTCCAAGGCATGGGGAAGAGACCCAGTACTTC.

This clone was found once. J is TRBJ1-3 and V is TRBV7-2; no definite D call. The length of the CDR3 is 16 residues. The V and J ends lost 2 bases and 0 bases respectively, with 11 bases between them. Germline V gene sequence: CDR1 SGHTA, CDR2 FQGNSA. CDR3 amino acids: CASSLTLHSSGNTIYF. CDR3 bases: TGTGCCAGCAGCTTAACCCTACACAGCTCTGGAAACACCATATATTTT.

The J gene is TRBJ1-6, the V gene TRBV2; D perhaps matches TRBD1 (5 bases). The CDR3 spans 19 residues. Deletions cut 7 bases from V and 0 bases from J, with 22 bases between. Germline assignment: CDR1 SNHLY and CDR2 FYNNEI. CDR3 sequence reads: CASIGTRGEDSSYNSPLHF. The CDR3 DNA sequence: TGTGCCAGCATCGGTACCCGGGGGGAAGATAGCTCCTATAATTCACCCCTCCACTTT. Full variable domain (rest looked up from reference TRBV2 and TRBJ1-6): EPEVTQTPSHQVTQMGQEVILRCVPISNHLYFYWYRQILGQKVEFLVSFYNNEISEKSEIFDDQFSVERPDGSNFTLKIRSTKLEDSAMYFCASIGTRGEDSSYNSPLHFGNGTRLTVT.

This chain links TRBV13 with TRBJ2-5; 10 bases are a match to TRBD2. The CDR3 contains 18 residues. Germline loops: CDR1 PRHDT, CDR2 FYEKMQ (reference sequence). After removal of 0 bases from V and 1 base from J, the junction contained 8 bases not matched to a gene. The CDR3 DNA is TGTGCCAGCAGCTTAGGGTGGGGGACTAGCGAGACCCAAGAGACCCAGTACTTC. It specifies CASSLGWGTSETQETQYF.

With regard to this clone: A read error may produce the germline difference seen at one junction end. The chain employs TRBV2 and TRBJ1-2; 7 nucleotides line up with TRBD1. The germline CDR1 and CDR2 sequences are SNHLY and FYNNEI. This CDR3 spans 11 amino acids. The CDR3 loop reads CASSPRQGEWF. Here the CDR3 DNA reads TGTGCCAGCAGTCCGAGACAGGGAGAATGGTTC.

The DNA for the CDR3 is TGTGCCAGCAGCCCTCCGGTATTGCAGGTGAACACTGAAGCTTTCTTT. Translation: CASSPPVLQVNTEAFF. This chain joins TRBV7-9 and TRBJ1-1, with D unresolved. CDR3 size: 16 residues. V was trimmed by 5 bases and J by 0 bases, leaving 16 bases between them. Looked up from germline, CDR1 is SEHNR and CDR2 is FQNEAQ (reference sequence).

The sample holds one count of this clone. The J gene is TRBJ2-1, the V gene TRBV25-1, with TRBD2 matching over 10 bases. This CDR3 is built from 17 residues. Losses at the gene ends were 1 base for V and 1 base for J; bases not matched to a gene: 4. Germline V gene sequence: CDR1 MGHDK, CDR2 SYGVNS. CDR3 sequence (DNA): TGTGCCAGCAGTGAATGGGGTAGCGGGGGGTCCTACAATGAGCAGTTCTTC. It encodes CASSEWGSGGSYNEQFF. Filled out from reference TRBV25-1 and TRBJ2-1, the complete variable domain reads EADIYQTPRYLVIGTGKKITLECSQTMGHDKMYWYQQDPGMELHLIHYSYGVNSTEKGDLSSESTVSRIRTEHFPLTLESARPSHTSQYLCASSEWGSGGSYNEQFFGPGTRLTVL.

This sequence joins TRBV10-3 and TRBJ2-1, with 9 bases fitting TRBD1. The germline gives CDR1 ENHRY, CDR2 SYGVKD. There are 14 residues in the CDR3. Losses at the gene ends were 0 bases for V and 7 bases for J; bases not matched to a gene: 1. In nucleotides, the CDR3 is TGTGCCATCAGTGAGTCGACAGGGGGGAATGAGCAGTTCTTC. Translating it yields CAISESTGGNEQFF.

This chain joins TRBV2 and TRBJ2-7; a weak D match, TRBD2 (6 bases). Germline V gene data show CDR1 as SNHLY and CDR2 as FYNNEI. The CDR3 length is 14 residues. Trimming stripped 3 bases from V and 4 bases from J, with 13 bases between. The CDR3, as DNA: TGTGCCAGCAGTGAGAGACGGGGGACGTACGAGCAGTACTTC. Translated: CASSERRGTYEQYF.

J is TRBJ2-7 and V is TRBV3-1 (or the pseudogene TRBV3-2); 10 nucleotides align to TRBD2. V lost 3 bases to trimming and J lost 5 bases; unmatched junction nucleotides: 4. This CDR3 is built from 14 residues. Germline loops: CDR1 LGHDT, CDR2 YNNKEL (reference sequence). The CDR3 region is CASSHGLAADEQYF. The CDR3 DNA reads TGTGCCAGCAGCCATGGACTAGCGGCGGACGAGCAGTACTTC.

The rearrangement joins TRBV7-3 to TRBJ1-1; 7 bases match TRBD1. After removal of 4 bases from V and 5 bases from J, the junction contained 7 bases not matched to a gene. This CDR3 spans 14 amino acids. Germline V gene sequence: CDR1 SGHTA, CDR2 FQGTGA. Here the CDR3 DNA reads TGTGCCAGCAGCTCGACAGGGCTGGATACTGAAGCTTTCTTT. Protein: CASSSTGLDTEAFF.

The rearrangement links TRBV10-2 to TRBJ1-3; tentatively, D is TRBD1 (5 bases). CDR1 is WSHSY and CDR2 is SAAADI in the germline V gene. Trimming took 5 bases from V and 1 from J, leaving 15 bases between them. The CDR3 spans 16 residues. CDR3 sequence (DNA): TGCGCCAGCAGTCCGCCCAGGGATCCTTCTGGAAACACCATATATTTT. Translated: CASSPPRDPSGNTIYF.

CDR3 nucleotides: TGTGCCAGCTCACCACCCACAGGAACTCTAGCCACTGAAGCTTTCTTT. Translation: CASSPPTGTLATEAFF. This chain links TRBV18 with TRBJ1-1; TRBD1 is a possible D gene (5 bases). The V end lost 0 bases, the J end lost 4 bases, and 15 bases lay between the germline ends. This CDR3 spans 16 amino acids. CDR1 and CDR2 from the germline V gene are KGHSH and LQKENI.

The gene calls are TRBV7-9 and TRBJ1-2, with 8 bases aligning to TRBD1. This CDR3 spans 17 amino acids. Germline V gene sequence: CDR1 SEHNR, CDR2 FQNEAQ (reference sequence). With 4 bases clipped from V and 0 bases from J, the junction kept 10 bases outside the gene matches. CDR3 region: CASSSPWDRRANYGYTF. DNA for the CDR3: TGTGCCAGCAGCTCCCCTTGGGACAGGAGAGCTAACTATGGCTACACCTTC.

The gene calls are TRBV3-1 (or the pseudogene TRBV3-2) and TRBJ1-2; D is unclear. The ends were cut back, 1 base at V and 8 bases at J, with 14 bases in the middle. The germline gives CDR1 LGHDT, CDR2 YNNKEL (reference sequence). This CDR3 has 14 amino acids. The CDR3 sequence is CASSQVMDGGGYTF. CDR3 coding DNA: TGTGCCAGCAGCCAAGTAATGGACGGCGGAGGCTACACCTTC.

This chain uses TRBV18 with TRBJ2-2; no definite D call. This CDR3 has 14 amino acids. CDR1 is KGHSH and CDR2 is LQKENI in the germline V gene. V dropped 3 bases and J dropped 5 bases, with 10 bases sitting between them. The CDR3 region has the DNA TGTGCCAGCTCACCCCCCGACGGGACCGGGGAGCTGTTTTTT. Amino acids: CASSPPDGTGELFF.

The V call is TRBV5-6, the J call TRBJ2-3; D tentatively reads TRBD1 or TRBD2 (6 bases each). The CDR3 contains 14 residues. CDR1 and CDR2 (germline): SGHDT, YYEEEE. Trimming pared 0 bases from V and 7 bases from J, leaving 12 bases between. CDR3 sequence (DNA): TGTGCCAGCAGCTTGGCCCTGGGGGGCAATACGCAGTATTTT. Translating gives CASSLALGGNTQYF. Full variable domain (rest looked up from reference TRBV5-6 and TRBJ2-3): DAGVTQSPTHLIKTRGQQVTLRCSPKSGHDTVSWYQQALGQGPQFIFQYYEEEERQRGNFPDRFSGHQFPNYSSELNVNALLLGDSALYLCASSLALGGNTQYFGPGTRLTVL.

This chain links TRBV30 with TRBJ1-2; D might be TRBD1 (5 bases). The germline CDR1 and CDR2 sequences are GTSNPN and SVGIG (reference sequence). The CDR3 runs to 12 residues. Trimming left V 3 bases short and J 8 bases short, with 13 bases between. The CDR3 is CAWRRQTEGYTF. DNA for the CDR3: TGTGCCTGGAGACGACAGACTGAGGGCTACACCTTC. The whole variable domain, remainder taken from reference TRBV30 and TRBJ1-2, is SQTIHQWPATLVQPVGSPLSLECTVEGTSNPNLYWYRQAAGRGLQLLFYSVGIGQISSEVPQNLSASRPQDRQFILSSKKLLLSDSGFYLCAWRRQTEGYTFGSGTRLTVV.

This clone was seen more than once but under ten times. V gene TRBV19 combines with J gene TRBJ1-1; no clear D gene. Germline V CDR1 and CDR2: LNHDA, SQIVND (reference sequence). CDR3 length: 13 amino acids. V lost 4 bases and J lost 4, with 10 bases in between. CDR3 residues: CASSNTMSTEAFF. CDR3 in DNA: TGTGCCAGTAGTAATACAATGAGCACTGAAGCTTTCTTT. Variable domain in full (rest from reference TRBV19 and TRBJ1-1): DGGITQSPKYLFRKEGQNVTLSCEQNLNHDAMYWYRQDPGQGLRLIYYSQIVNDFQKGDIAEGYSVSREKKESFPLTVTSAQKNPTAFYLCASSNTMSTEAFFGQGTRLTVV.

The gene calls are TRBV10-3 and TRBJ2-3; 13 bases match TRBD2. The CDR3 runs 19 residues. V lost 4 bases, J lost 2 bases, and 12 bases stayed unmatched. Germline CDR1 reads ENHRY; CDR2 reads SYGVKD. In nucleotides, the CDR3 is TGTGCCATCAGTGGAGGACTAGCGGGGGACCTCCTGGACACAGATACGCAGTATTTT. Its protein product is CAISGGLAGDLLDTDTQYF.

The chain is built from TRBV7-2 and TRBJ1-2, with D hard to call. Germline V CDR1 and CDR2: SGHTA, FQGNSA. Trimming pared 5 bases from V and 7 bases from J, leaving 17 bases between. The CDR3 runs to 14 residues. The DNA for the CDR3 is TGTGCCAGCAGCCTCCCAGCCAGGTTCAGTGGCTACACCTTC. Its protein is CASSLPARFSGYTF. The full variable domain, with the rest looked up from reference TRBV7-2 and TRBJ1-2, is GAGVSQSPSNKVTEKGKDVELRCDPISGHTALYWYRQSLGQGLEFLIYFQGNSAPDKSGLPSDRFSAERTGGSVSTLTIQRTQQEDSAVYLCASSLPARFSGYTFGSGTRLTVV.

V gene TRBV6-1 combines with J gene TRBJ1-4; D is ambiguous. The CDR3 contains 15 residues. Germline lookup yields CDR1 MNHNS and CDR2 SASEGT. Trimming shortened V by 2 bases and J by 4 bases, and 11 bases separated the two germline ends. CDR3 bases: TGTGCCAGCAGTGAAAGCCCGGAATTTAATGAAAAACTGTTTTTT. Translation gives CASSESPEFNEKLFF.

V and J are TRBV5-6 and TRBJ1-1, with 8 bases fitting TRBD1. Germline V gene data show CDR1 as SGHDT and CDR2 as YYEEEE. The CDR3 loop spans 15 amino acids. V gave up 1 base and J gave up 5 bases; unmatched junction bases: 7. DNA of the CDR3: TGTGCCAGCAGCTTGATCACCAGGACAGGGACTGAAGCTTTCTTT. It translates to CASSLITRTGTEAFF.

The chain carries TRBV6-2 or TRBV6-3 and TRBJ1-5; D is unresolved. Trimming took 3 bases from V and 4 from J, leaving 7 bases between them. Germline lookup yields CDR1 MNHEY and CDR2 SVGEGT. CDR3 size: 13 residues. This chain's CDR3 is CASSYMGNQPQHF. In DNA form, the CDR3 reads TGTGCCAGCAGTTATATGGGGAATCAGCCCCAGCATTTT.